This T cell receptor (beta chain) was observed in a study of T cells in Graves' hyperthyroidism and ophthalmopathy. V gave up 0 bases and J gave up 1 base; unmatched junction bases: 6. CDR1 and CDR2 (germline): DFQATT, SNEGSKA (reference sequence). The CDR3 has 16 amino acids. The sample holds many counts of this clonotype. Amplification of TCR beta CDR3 regions was performed using RNA transcripts as template. Initially, a first-round RT-PCR of the TCR CDR3 employed the HTBI primer set. From the multiplex PCR reads, TCRdb called clonotypes with MiXCR, one entry per CDR3 protein. Of under 350,000 distinct CDR3 sequences listed, approximately 22% were seen once; the top ten hold about 50%.

This sequence originates from a woman aged 45-60 years with Graves' hyperthyroidism. Input material: blood. V gene TRBV20-1 combines with J gene TRBJ2-5; 9 nucleotides match TRBD2. The CDR3 DNA reads as TGCAGTGCTAGAGATCCGCTAGCGGGGCCCCAAGAGACCCAGTACTTC. Translation gives CSARDPLAGPQETQYF.